This is a list of T cell receptor beta chains from one sample in a study of cytomegalovirus exposure and HLA in healthy donors. Sequencing used immunoSEQ multiplex PCR; TCRdb keeps in-frame clones, though not all of them. Of fewer than 250,000 clones in the sample, more than 75% were seen once. Sequences were obtained from PBMCs. All receptors derive from a woman in her 30s in good health and CMV-seropositive. Each CDR3 is given with its conserved first and last residue. Fields, in order: clone size, V gene, J gene, CDR3 length, D gene, CDR3 protein, CDR3 DNA. D genes are given only for firm matches. Not all rows give a size; the values are once, few, many and, for expanded clones, a class.

clone_size: -; v_call: TRBV7-2; j_call: TRBJ2-6; cdr3_length: 15; d_call: -; cdr3_aa: CASSQGGTGANVLTF; cdr3_nt: TGTGCCAGCAGCCAGGGGGGCACTGGGGCCAACGTCCTGACTTTC
clone_size: -; v_call: TRBV5-1; j_call: TRBJ1-1; cdr3_length: 15; d_call: -; cdr3_aa: CASSLFGQLSTEAFF; cdr3_nt: TGCGCCAGCAGCTTGTTTGGACAGTTAAGCACTGAAGCTTTCTTT
clone_size: -; v_call: TRBV5-1; j_call: TRBJ2-1; cdr3_length: 15; d_call: -; cdr3_aa: CASSLNPILDNEQFF; cdr3_nt: TGCGCCAGCAGCTTGAACCCGATACTGGACAATGAGCAGTTCTTC
clone_size: -; v_call: TRBV30; j_call: TRBJ2-1; cdr3_length: 12; d_call: -; cdr3_aa: CAWSVGVNEQFF; cdr3_nt: TGTGCCTGGAGTGTAGGGGTCAATGAGCAGTTCTTC
clone_size: -; v_call: TRBV5-6; j_call: TRBJ1-5; cdr3_length: 13; d_call: -; cdr3_aa: CASSMGGSQPQHF; cdr3_nt: TGTGCCAGCAGCATGGGAGGAAGCCAGCCCCAGCATTTT
clone_size: few; v_call: TRBV28; j_call: TRBJ1-4; cdr3_length: 15; d_call: TRBD1; cdr3_aa: CASSLSQGASFELFF; cdr3_nt: TGTGCCAGCAGCCTGAGCCAGGGGGCCTCCTTCGAACTGTTTTTT
clone_size: -; v_call: TRBV19; j_call: TRBJ2-3; cdr3_length: 17; d_call: TRBD2; cdr3_aa: CASSTRGLAGSTDTQYF; cdr3_nt: TGTGCCAGTAGTACAAGGGGACTAGCGGGAAGCACAGATACGCAGTATTTT
clone_size: -; v_call: TRBV19; j_call: TRBJ1-1; cdr3_length: 14; d_call: -; cdr3_aa: CASSIEAATAEAFF; cdr3_nt: TGTGCCAGTAGTATAGAGGCAGCGACCGCTGAAGCTTTCTTT
clone_size: -; v_call: TRBV28; j_call: TRBJ1-5; cdr3_length: 13; d_call: TRBD1; cdr3_aa: CATTGQGNQPQHF; cdr3_nt: TGTGCCACCACCGGACAGGGGAATCAGCCCCAGCATTTT
clone_size: -; v_call: TRBV7-9; j_call: TRBJ1-2; cdr3_length: 15; d_call: TRBD1; cdr3_aa: CASSSAGGPNYGYTF; cdr3_nt: TGTGCCAGCAGCTCTGCAGGGGGCCCTAACTATGGCTACACCTTC
clone_size: -; v_call: TRBV6-5; j_call: TRBJ1-5; cdr3_length: 14; d_call: -; cdr3_aa: CASRPGASEQPQHF; cdr3_nt: TGTGCCAGCAGGCCAGGGGCCTCGGAACAGCCCCAGCATTTT
clone_size: -; v_call: TRBV5-8; j_call: TRBJ2-7; cdr3_length: 13; d_call: -; cdr3_aa: CASSFGAIYEQYF; cdr3_nt: TGTGCCAGCAGCTTCGGAGCCATCTACGAGCAGTACTTC
clone_size: once; v_call: TRBV5-4; j_call: TRBJ1-4; cdr3_length: 13; d_call: -; cdr3_aa: CASSTGPNEKLFF; cdr3_nt: TGTGCCAGCAGCACAGGCCCTAATGAAAAACTGTTTTTT
clone_size: -; v_call: TRBV7-9; j_call: TRBJ2-3; cdr3_length: 15; d_call: TRBD1; cdr3_aa: CASITGQTSTDTQYF; cdr3_nt: TGTGCCAGCATTACGGGACAGACTTCCACAGATACGCAGTATTTT
clone_size: -; v_call: TRBV19; j_call: TRBJ1-2; cdr3_length: 14; d_call: TRBD1; cdr3_aa: CASSILETGAGYTF; cdr3_nt: TGTGCCAGTAGTATTCTGGAGACAGGGGCTGGCTACACCTTC
clone_size: -; v_call: TRBV5-1; j_call: TRBJ2-7; cdr3_length: 14; d_call: TRBD1; cdr3_aa: CASSPRDRDYEQYF; cdr3_nt: TGCGCCAGCAGCCCCCGGGACAGGGATTACGAGCAGTACTTC
clone_size: -; v_call: TRBV7-2; j_call: TRBJ2-1; cdr3_length: 14; d_call: TRBD2; cdr3_aa: CASTRPSGYNEQFF; cdr3_nt: TGTGCCAGCACCCGGCCTAGCGGCTACAATGAGCAGTTCTTC
clone_size: few; v_call: TRBV21-1; j_call: TRBJ1-3; cdr3_length: 15; d_call: -; cdr3_aa: CASSRAGHSGNTIYF; cdr3_nt: TGTGCCAGCAGCAGGGCAGGGCACTCTGGAAACACCATATATTTT
clone_size: -; v_call: TRBV5-1; j_call: TRBJ1-1; cdr3_length: 13; d_call: -; cdr3_aa: CASSSPGNTEAFF; cdr3_nt: TGCGCCAGCAGCTCCCCAGGGAACACTGAAGCTTTCTTT
clone_size: -; v_call: TRBV2; j_call: TRBJ2-7; cdr3_length: 13; d_call: -; cdr3_aa: CASSHTQGTEQYF; cdr3_nt: TGTGCCAGCAGCCATACACAGGGAACCGAGCAGTACTTC
clone_size: once; v_call: TRBV18; j_call: TRBJ1-3; cdr3_length: 15; d_call: TRBD1; cdr3_aa: CASSPAGQGGNTIYF; cdr3_nt: TGTGCCAGCTCACCCGCGGGACAGGGAGGAAACACCATATATTTT
clone_size: few; v_call: TRBV28; j_call: TRBJ2-3; cdr3_length: 15; d_call: -; cdr3_aa: CASSPGGRSTDTQYF; cdr3_nt: TGTGCCAGCAGTCCAGGGGGGAGAAGCACAGATACGCAGTATTTT
clone_size: -; v_call: TRBV28; j_call: TRBJ2-1; cdr3_length: 13; d_call: TRBD1; cdr3_aa: CASRTGELNEQFF; cdr3_nt: TGTGCCAGCAGGACAGGGGAATTAAATGAGCAGTTCTTC
clone_size: -; v_call: TRBV7-2; j_call: TRBJ2-7; cdr3_length: 16; d_call: -; cdr3_aa: CASSLDRPVIVNEQYF; cdr3_nt: TGTGCCAGCAGCTTAGATCGTCCAGTCATCGTCAACGAGCAGTACTTC
clone_size: few; v_call: TRBV4-2; j_call: TRBJ2-7; cdr3_length: 14; d_call: -; cdr3_aa: CASSQGLGAVEQYF; cdr3_nt: TGTGCCAGCAGCCAAGGGCTGGGGGCCGTTGAGCAGTACTTC
clone_size: -; v_call: TRBV19; j_call: TRBJ1-1; cdr3_length: 15; d_call: -; cdr3_aa: CATNRAGMSNTEAFF; cdr3_nt: TGTGCCACCAATCGGGCAGGGATGTCGAACACTGAAGCTTTCTTT
clone_size: -; v_call: TRBV7-2; j_call: TRBJ2-2; cdr3_length: 16; d_call: TRBD1; cdr3_aa: CASSRQGFSGTGELFF; cdr3_nt: TGTGCCAGCAGCCGACAGGGGTTTTCGGGCACCGGGGAGCTGTTTTTT
clone_size: -; v_call: TRBV5-4; j_call: TRBJ2-5; cdr3_length: 16; d_call: TRBD2; cdr3_aa: CASSLETSGGSETQYF; cdr3_nt: TGTGCCAGCAGCTTGGAGACTAGCGGGGGGTCGGAGACCCAGTACTTC
clone_size: -; v_call: TRBV30; j_call: TRBJ1-6; cdr3_length: 13; d_call: TRBD1; cdr3_aa: CALDGQANSPLHF; cdr3_nt: TGTGCCTTGGATGGACAGGCTAATTCACCCCTCCACTTT
clone_size: once; v_call: TRBV28; j_call: TRBJ1-1; cdr3_length: 15; d_call: -; cdr3_aa: CASSSPGGGDTEAFF; cdr3_nt: TGTGCCAGCAGCTCCCCCGGGGGAGGGGACACTGAAGCTTTCTTT
clone_size: -; v_call: TRBV7-9; j_call: TRBJ2-7; cdr3_length: 14; d_call: TRBD1; cdr3_aa: CASSPGQGVYEQYF; cdr3_nt: TGTGCCAGCAGCCCTGGACAGGGGGTGTACGAGCAGTACTTC
clone_size: -; v_call: TRBV6-1; j_call: TRBJ1-5; cdr3_length: 16; d_call: -; cdr3_aa: CASSEPVAGGNQPQHF; cdr3_nt: TGTGCCAGCAGTGAACCCGTTGCAGGGGGCAATCAGCCCCAGCATTTT
clone_size: -; v_call: TRBV6-5; j_call: TRBJ2-1; cdr3_length: 15; d_call: TRBD2; cdr3_aa: CASSSSGSSYNEQFF; cdr3_nt: TGTGCCAGCAGTTCGAGCGGGAGCTCCTACAATGAGCAGTTCTTC
clone_size: -; v_call: TRBV20-1; j_call: TRBJ1-1; cdr3_length: 10; d_call: -; cdr3_aa: CSAQHAEAFF; cdr3_nt: TGCAGTGCACAACATGCTGAAGCTTTCTTT
clone_size: few; v_call: TRBV10-3; j_call: TRBJ1-4; cdr3_length: 13; d_call: -; cdr3_aa: CAISEGAREKLFF; cdr3_nt: TGTGCCATCAGTGAGGGGGCGCGTGAAAAACTGTTTTTT
clone_size: -; v_call: TRBV5-4; j_call: TRBJ1-2; cdr3_length: 12; d_call: -; cdr3_aa: CASSLDRYGYTF; cdr3_nt: TGTGCCAGCAGCCTCGACAGATATGGCTACACCTTC
clone_size: -; v_call: TRBV7-2; j_call: TRBJ2-5; cdr3_length: 14; d_call: TRBD2; cdr3_aa: CASSLSGGWETQYF; cdr3_nt: TGTGCCAGCAGCTTAAGCGGGGGCTGGGAGACCCAGTACTTC
clone_size: -; v_call: TRBV6-1; j_call: TRBJ2-7; cdr3_length: 14; d_call: -; cdr3_aa: CASIEPFRSYEQYF; cdr3_nt: TGTGCCAGCATTGAGCCCTTCCGGTCCTACGAGCAGTACTTC
clone_size: -; v_call: TRBV5-1; j_call: TRBJ1-4; cdr3_length: 12; d_call: TRBD1; cdr3_aa: CASSKNRGELFF; cdr3_nt: TGCGCCAGCAGCAAGAACAGGGGGGAACTGTTTTTT
clone_size: -; v_call: TRBV6-5; j_call: TRBJ2-7; cdr3_length: 13; d_call: TRBD1; cdr3_aa: CASSRGPHYEQYF; cdr3_nt: TGTGCCAGCTCCAGGGGGCCCCATTACGAGCAGTACTTC
clone_size: once; v_call: TRBV6-1; j_call: TRBJ2-7; cdr3_length: 15; d_call: -; cdr3_aa: CASSVRGGSSYEQYF; cdr3_nt: TGTGCCAGCAGTGTCCGCGGGGGCAGCTCCTACGAGCAGTACTTC
clone_size: -; v_call: TRBV7-2; j_call: TRBJ2-2; cdr3_length: 14; d_call: TRBD1; cdr3_aa: CASSLTGGRRELFF; cdr3_nt: TGTGCCAGCAGCTTAACAGGGGGCAGGAGGGAGCTGTTTTTT
clone_size: -; v_call: TRBV7-6; j_call: TRBJ1-4; cdr3_length: 14; d_call: -; cdr3_aa: CASSSFETNEKLFF; cdr3_nt: TGTGCCAGCAGCTCGTTTGAGACTAATGAAAAACTGTTTTTT
clone_size: -; v_call: TRBV7-9; j_call: TRBJ1-2; cdr3_length: 19; d_call: -; cdr3_aa: CASSLGGGGTPRGFYGYTF; cdr3_nt: TGTGCCAGCAGCTTAGGAGGGGGGGGGACCCCCCGGGGCTTCTATGGCTACACCTTC
clone_size: -; v_call: TRBV27; j_call: TRBJ1-1; cdr3_length: 13; d_call: -; cdr3_aa: CASSLSSGGKAFF; cdr3_nt: TGTGCCAGCAGTTTATCGAGCGGAGGGAAGGCTTTCTTT
clone_size: -; v_call: TRBV2; j_call: TRBJ1-6; cdr3_length: 13; d_call: TRBD1; cdr3_aa: CASSGDRETPLHF; cdr3_nt: TGTGCCAGCAGTGGGGACAGGGAGACACCCCTCCACTTT
clone_size: -; v_call: TRBV27; j_call: TRBJ1-2; cdr3_length: 21; d_call: TRBD1; cdr3_aa: CASSFGYEDRGRTGANYGYTF; cdr3_nt: TGTGCCAGCAGTTTTGGGTACGAGGACAGGGGGCGAACAGGAGCTAACTATGGCTACACCTTC
clone_size: -; v_call: TRBV30; j_call: TRBJ2-1; cdr3_length: 14; d_call: TRBD1; cdr3_aa: CAWSADRYLNEQFF; cdr3_nt: TGTGCCTGGAGCGCGGACAGGTATCTTAATGAGCAGTTCTTC
clone_size: -; v_call: TRBV5-6; j_call: TRBJ2-3; cdr3_length: 14; d_call: -; cdr3_aa: CASSLTDPTDTQYF; cdr3_nt: TGTGCCAGCAGCTTAACAGATCCCACAGATACGCAGTATTTT
clone_size: few; v_call: TRBV5-1; j_call: TRBJ2-3; cdr3_length: 14; d_call: -; cdr3_aa: CASSLSGTPDTQYF; cdr3_nt: TGCGCCAGCAGCCTTAGCGGAACCCCAGATACGCAGTATTTT
clone_size: -; v_call: TRBV15; j_call: TRBJ2-3; cdr3_length: 15; d_call: TRBD1; cdr3_aa: CATSTSTGTGNTQYF; cdr3_nt: TGTGCCACCAGCACCTCGACCGGGACAGGGAATACGCAGTATTTT